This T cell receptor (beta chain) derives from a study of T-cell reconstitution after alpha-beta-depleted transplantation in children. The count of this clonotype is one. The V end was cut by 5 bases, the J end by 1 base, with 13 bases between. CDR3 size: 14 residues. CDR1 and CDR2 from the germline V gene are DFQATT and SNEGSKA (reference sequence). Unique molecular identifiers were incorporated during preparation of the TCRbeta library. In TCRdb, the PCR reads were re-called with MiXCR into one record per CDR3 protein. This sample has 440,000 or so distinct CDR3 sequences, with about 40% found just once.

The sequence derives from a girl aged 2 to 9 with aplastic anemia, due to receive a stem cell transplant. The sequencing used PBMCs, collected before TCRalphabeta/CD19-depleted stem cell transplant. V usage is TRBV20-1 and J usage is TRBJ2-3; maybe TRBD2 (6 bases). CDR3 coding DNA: TGCAGTGCTTGGCCGGGGGTGGGCACAGATACGCAGTATTTT. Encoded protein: CSAWPGVGTDTQYF.